The clone carrying this TCR beta chain has just a few counts. Its antigen is undetermined. Produced via immunoSEQ multiplex PCR; TCRdb's table is partial and in-frame only. The data contain roughly 63,000 clones, under 75% of them singletons. The data belong to a study of radiotherapy plus CTLA-4 blockade in lung cancer. Broader study findings: Early blood T cell clone changes and increased post-radiation serum interferon-beta were reportedly the strongest response predictors.

Germline V CDR1 and CDR2: MNHNS, SASEGT. The CDR3 sequence is 15 residues long. Trimming took 4 bases from V and 4 from J; bases not matched to a gene: 3. The receptor's source is a human donor with non-small cell lung cancer whose response to radiotherapy plus ipilimumab could not be evaluated. The chain uses TRBV6-1 and TRBJ2-3, with 12 bases matching TRBD2. The sample in question was peripheral blood, obtained from a patient treated with radiotherapy plus ipilimumab. CDR3 in DNA: TGTGCCAGCAGTGCTAGCGGGGGGGCCGCAGATACGCAGTATTTT. Translation: CASSASGGAADTQYF.